This T cell receptor beta chain was obtained from a study of cytomegalovirus exposure and HLA in healthy donors. Points from the study as a whole: It was found in a later analysis that first-cohort TCR clusters tended to co-occur in the approximately 120 validation repertoires. The listing of 150 to 200 TCR beta chains classed them as cytomegalovirus-associated. Confirmation in vitro established that a few CMV-associated chains were specific for CMV antigens.

This CDR3 is 14 amino acids long. Germline V gene lookup returns CDR1 SNHLY and CDR2 FYNNEI. Between the trimmed V and J ends, which lost 10 bases and 4 bases, there was a span of 19 bases. Concerning this clone: Its antigen is unknown.

TCRdb's copy holds only in-frame clones and misses some; the assay was immunoSEQ multiplex PCR. This sample has about 130,000 clones, with approximately 89% found just once. The rearrangement joins TRBV2 to TRBJ2-5; tentative D call: TRBD1 (6 bases). The source of this sequence is a man between 25 and 39 years old in good health and CMV-seronegative. Sequenced material: PBMCs. CDR3: CAISRSGARETQYF. CDR3 nucleotide sequence: TGTGCCATCTCCCGCTCAGGGGCCCGAGAGACCCAGTACTTC.